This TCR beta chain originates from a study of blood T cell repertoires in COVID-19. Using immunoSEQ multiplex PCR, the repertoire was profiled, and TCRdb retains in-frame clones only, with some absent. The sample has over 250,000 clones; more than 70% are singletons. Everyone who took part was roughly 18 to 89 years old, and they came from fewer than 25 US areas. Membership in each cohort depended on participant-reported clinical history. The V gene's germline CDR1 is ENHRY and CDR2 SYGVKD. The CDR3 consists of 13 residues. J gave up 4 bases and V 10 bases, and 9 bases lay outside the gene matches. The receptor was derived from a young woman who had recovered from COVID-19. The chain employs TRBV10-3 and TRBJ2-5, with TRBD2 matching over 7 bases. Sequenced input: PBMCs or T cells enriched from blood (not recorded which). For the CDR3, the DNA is TGTGCCACCGGATTAGGGAGGGGAGAGACCCAGTACTTC. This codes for CATGLGRGETQYF.